These 4 T cell receptor beta chains were all obtained from the same sample, sequenced in a study of cytomegalovirus exposure and HLA in healthy donors. 13 Jbeta primers and 60 Vbeta primers were used for the PCR. Profiling relied on immunoSEQ multiplex PCR, and the TCRdb table lists in-frame clones only, not all of them. The profile shows 150,000 or so clones, roughly 80% of them singletons. The specimen sequenced was PBMCs. These receptors were collected from a man aged 18 to 30 in good health and CMV-seropositive.

This chain uses TRBV13 with TRBJ2-3, with 9 positions matching TRBD2. The CDR3 is made up of 16 amino acids. Germline lookup yields CDR1 PRHDT and CDR2 FYEKMQ (reference sequence). V lost 6 bases to trimming and J lost 4 bases; unmatched junction nucleotides: 11. The CDR3 DNA reads as TGTGCCAGCAGGGCGGGGACTAGCCGGGGTGCAGATACGCAGTATTTT. It specifies CASRAGTSRGADTQYF.

This chain's CDR3 is CASTGLAGAYTDTQYF. In nucleotides, the CDR3 is TGTGCCAGCACCGGACTAGCGGGAGCGTACACAGATACGCAGTATTTT. The chain couples TRBV7-8 to TRBJ2-3; the match to TRBD2 covers 13 bases. Germline V lookup: CDR1 SGHVS, CDR2 FQNEAQ. Trimming removed 7 bases from V and 2 bases from J; junction bases left unmatched: 6. This CDR3 is built from 16 residues.

The J gene is TRBJ2-2, the V gene TRBV2; 10 bases align to TRBD1. CDR3 length: 16 residues. CDR1 is SNHLY, CDR2 FYNNEI, per germline. V lost 7 bases, J lost 5 bases, and 10 bases stayed unmatched. CDR3 bases: TGTGCCAGCACGAGGAGACAGGGGGCTGAAACCGGGGAGCTGTTTTTT. Translating it yields CASTRRQGAETGELFF. Combining the CDR3 with reference TRBV2 and TRBJ2-2 gives the whole variable domain EPEVTQTPSHQVTQMGQEVILRCVPISNHLYFYWYRQILGQKVEFLVSFYNNEISEKSEIFDDQFSVERPDGSNFTLKIRSTKLEDSAMYFCASTRRQGAETGELFFGEGSRLTVL.

This clone was counted only a few times. This chain uses TRBV5-1 with TRBJ2-5; no firm D call. The CDR3 runs to 14 residues. The V end was cut by 2 bases, the J end by 8 bases, with 16 bases between. Germline CDR1 reads SGHRS; CDR2 reads YFSETQ. Here the CDR3 reads CASSLIERGPTQYF. CDR3 coding DNA: TGCGCCAGCAGCTTAATTGAACGCGGTCCAACCCAGTACTTC.